A single sample is the source of the 20 T cell receptor beta chains below, sequenced in a study of T cell changes during pregnancy in multiple sclerosis. Method: immunoSEQ multiplex PCR; TCRdb's copy keeps in-frame clones and lacks some. The sample has just under 80,000 clones; roughly 95% are singletons. Sequencing was performed on peripheral blood, taken in the second trimester of pregnancy. Source of these receptors: a female donor in good health, enrolled as a control in a pregnancy study.

The chain links TRBV6-1 to TRBJ2-7, with unresolved D. Germline CDR1 MNHNS, CDR2 SASEGT. The CDR3 is 14 amino acids. Trimming cost V 2 bases and J 3 bases, with 11 bases left between them. CDR3 DNA: TGTGCCAGCAGTGAATGGGTACGGGTCTACGAGCAGTACTTC. This codes for CASSEWVRVYEQYF.

V usage is TRBV6-5 and J usage is TRBJ1-2, with TRBD1 matching 7 bases. Germline loops: CDR1 MNHEY, CDR2 SVGAGI. With 2 bases clipped from V and 0 bases from J, the junction kept 6 bases outside the gene matches. This CDR3 is 16 amino acids long. CDR3 DNA: TGTGCCAGCAGTTACCGGCTCGGACAGGCTAACTATGGCTACACCTTC. Its protein product is CASSYRLGQANYGYTF.

J is TRBJ2-3 and V is TRBV7-2, with TRBD2 matching 10 bases. CDR1 SGHTA and CDR2 FQGNSA come from the germline V gene. The CDR3 is made up of 15 amino acids. V was pared by 4 bases and J by 1 base, with 2 bases of the junction left unmatched. The DNA of the CDR3 is TGTGCCAGCAGCTCTGGACTAGCGGGCACAGATACGCAGTATTTT. Its protein product is CASSSGLAGTDTQYF.

As for this clone: The junction does not match germline at one end; this may be a read error. The V gene is TRBV2, the J gene TRBJ1-3; a weak D match, TRBD1 (5 bases). In germline, CDR1 is SNHLY, CDR2 FYNNEI. The CDR3 loop spans 14 amino acids. This CDR3 reads CASRGAGNGSTIYF. The DNA of the CDR3 is TGTGCCAGCAGAGGGGCAGGGAACGGAAGCACCATATATTTT.

The chain couples TRBV4-3 to TRBJ2-1, with 13 bases identical to TRBD2. The CDR3 is made up of 15 amino acids. Germline V gene data show CDR1 as LGHNA and CDR2 as YSLEER. Trimming at V came to 5 bases and at J to 6 bases, leaving 4 bases not matched to a gene. CDR3 protein: CASSGLAGAVNEQFF. CDR3 nucleotide sequence: TGCGCCAGCAGCGGACTAGCGGGGGCGGTCAATGAGCAGTTCTTC.

This chain uses TRBV7-8 with TRBJ2-3, with 7 bases that match TRBD1. J lost 2 bases, V lost 7 bases, and 9 bases had no gene match. This CDR3 is built from 15 residues. Germline V gene lookup returns CDR1 SGHVS and CDR2 FQNEAQ. The CDR3 loop reads CASIPQGGPTDTQYF. CDR3 nucleotide sequence: TGTGCCAGCATCCCACAAGGGGGCCCCACAGATACGCAGTATTTT.

The V call is TRBV18, the J call TRBJ2-7; perhaps TRBD2 as D (5 bases). V dropped 5 bases and J dropped 2 bases, with 10 bases sitting between them. The CDR3 covers 13 residues. Germline V gene data show CDR1 as KGHSH and CDR2 as LQKENI. CDR3 amino acids: CASSASGTYEQYF. The CDR3 DNA is TGTGCCAGCTCAGCAAGCGGAACCTACGAGCAGTACTTC.

The CDR3 spells CASSKGTEVYSNQPQHF. Here the CDR3 DNA reads TGTGCCAGTAGTAAAGGGACAGAAGTATATAGCAATCAGCCCCAGCATTTT. The V gene is TRBV19, the J gene TRBJ1-5; TRBD1 matches 7 bases. V lost 4 bases and J lost 0; bases outside the gene matches: 9. Germline CDR1 and CDR2: LNHDA and SQIVND (reference sequence). CDR3 length equals 17 residues.

This chain connects TRBV30 to TRBJ1-2, with a weak D call TRBD1 (5 bases). Germline CDR1 and CDR2: GTSNPN and SVGIG (reference sequence). The V gene lost 0 bases and the J gene lost 2 bases, with 13 bases spanning the gap. The length of the CDR3 is 15 residues. The CDR3 loop is CAWSVLGEGNYGYTF. The CDR3 nucleotides read TGTGCCTGGAGTGTACTGGGGGAGGGGAACTATGGCTACACCTTC.

The genes are TRBV7-3 and TRBJ1-6, with a possible D match to TRBD1 (5 bases). Germline V lookup: CDR1 SGHTA, CDR2 FQGTGA. This CDR3 spans 14 amino acids. V dropped 0 bases and J dropped 7 bases, with 7 bases sitting between them. CDR3 coding DNA: TGTGCCAGCAGCTTAACAGGGGTCAATTCACCCCTCCACTTT. This sequence encodes CASSLTGVNSPLHF.

The DNA for the CDR3 is TGCGCCAGCATCGGGGACAGTTACTACGAGCAGTACTTC. This gives the protein CASIGDSYYEQYF. This chain joins TRBV5-1 and TRBJ2-7; 7 nucleotides match TRBD1. Trimming at V came to 6 bases and at J to 3 bases, leaving 6 bases not matched to a gene. Germline CDR1 reads SGHRS; CDR2 reads YFSETQ. This CDR3 spans 13 amino acids. The full variable domain, completed using reference TRBV5-1 and TRBJ2-7, is KAGVTQTPRYLIKTRGQQVTLSCSPISGHRSVSWYQQTPGQGLQFLFEYFSETQRNKGNFPGRFSGRQFSNSRSEMNVSTLELGDSALYLCASIGDSYYEQYFGPGTRLTVT.

This rearrangement joins TRBV19 to TRBJ2-5, with D tentatively TRBD2 (5 bases). This CDR3 is 13 amino acids long. Trimming left V 4 bases short and J 6 bases short, with 12 bases between. Per the germline V gene, CDR1 is LNHDA and CDR2 is SQIVND (reference sequence). CDR3: CASSSSVEQTQYF. CDR3 DNA sequence: TGTGCCAGTAGTAGTAGCGTAGAACAGACCCAGTACTTC. The complete variable domain, with remaining parts taken from reference TRBV19 and TRBJ2-5, reads DGGITQSPKYLFRKEGQNVTLSCEQNLNHDAMYWYRQDPGQGLRLIYYSQIVNDFQKGDIAEGYSVSREKKESFPLTVTSAQKNPTAFYLCASSSSVEQTQYFGPGTRLLVL.

V usage is TRBV25-1 and J usage is TRBJ2-7, with 12 bases identical to TRBD1. CDR3 length equals 15 residues. The germline V gene has CDR1 MGHDK and CDR2 SYGVNS. Losses at the gene ends were 5 bases for V and 5 bases for J; bases not matched to a gene: 7. The CDR3 DNA sequence: TGTGCCAGCAGTAAACCGGGACAGGGGGCCCACGAGCAGTACTTC. It specifies CASSKPGQGAHEQYF.

The rearrangement uses TRBV7-9 and TRBJ2-7; 11 bases align to TRBD1. Looked up from germline, CDR1 is SEHNR and CDR2 is FQNEAQ (reference sequence). The CDR3 has 14 residues. Unmatched junction bases numbered 5, after V lost 5 bases and J lost 5 bases. DNA of the CDR3: TGTGCCAGCAGCCCAATGGGACAGGGGGACGAGCAGTACTTC. It yields the protein CASSPMGQGDEQYF.

This sequence joins TRBV6-6 and TRBJ1-6; the D is unclear. Looked up from germline, CDR1 is MNHNY and CDR2 is SVGAGI (reference sequence). Trimming stripped 2 bases from V and 5 bases from J, with 10 bases between. This CDR3 has 15 residues. The CDR3 DNA follows: TGTGCCAGCAGTTACATTGGGGAGAATAATTCACCCCTCCACTTT. This sequence encodes CASSYIGENNSPLHF.

This chain uses TRBV18 with TRBJ1-2; a possible D gene is TRBD1 (5 bases). The CDR3 length is 13 residues. V lost 4 bases and J 1 base, leaving 7 bases between the germline ends. Germline assignment: CDR1 KGHSH and CDR2 LQKENI. CDR3 nucleotides: TGTGCCAGCTCACATGACAGTAACTATGGCTACACCTTC. Translating it yields CASSHDSNYGYTF.

CDR3 sequence reads: CASSELAGYNTGELFF. The CDR3, as DNA: TGTGCCAGCAGTGAACTAGCGGGGTACAACACCGGGGAGCTGTTTTTT. The chain has TRBV2 and TRBJ2-2; 9 bases align to TRBD2. V gave up 2 bases and J gave up 2 bases; unmatched junction bases: 3. Germline values: CDR1 SNHLY, CDR2 FYNNEI. This CDR3 is 16 amino acids long.

This chain uses TRBV4-3 with TRBJ1-5; unclear D gene. Between the trimmed V and J ends, which lost 0 bases and 0 bases, there was a span of 12 bases. CDR1 and CDR2 (germline): LGHNA, YSLEER. CDR3 length: 17 amino acids. The CDR3 bases are TGCGCCAGCAGCCAAGATCTTAGTCCTCCTAGCAATCAGCCCCAGCATTTT. This gives the protein CASSQDLSPPSNQPQHF.

The rearrangement uses TRBV12-5 and TRBJ1-2, with D possibly being TRBD1 (5 bases). V was cut by 7 bases and J by 6 bases, with 6 bases left in between. Germline assignment: CDR1 LGHNT and CDR2 FRNRAP. The CDR3 is 10 residues long. This CDR3 is CASARDGYTF. CDR3 nucleotide sequence: TGTGCTAGTGCCAGGGATGGCTACACCTTC.

V and J are TRBV9 and TRBJ2-7; tentatively, D is TRBD1 (6 bases). The CDR3 runs to 13 residues. V lost 0 bases and J 6 bases, leaving 10 bases between the germline ends. Germline lookup yields CDR1 SGDLS and CDR2 YYNGEE. CDR3 protein: CASSVDSGVEQYF. The CDR3 region has the DNA TGTGCCAGCAGCGTAGATTCAGGGGTCGAGCAGTACTTC.